The present T cell receptor (beta chain) was sequenced within a study of blood T cells in healthy people across ages. Study-level points and caveats: Estimated diversity across one million T cells was deemed an underestimate. Long-lived and aged donors differed, with more naive CD4+ cells and higher diversity in the long-lived.

A second PCR, run for about 7 to 11 cycles, used a sample-barcoded 5' primer plus a J-beta primer mix. TCRdb reanalysed the 5' RACE reads using MiXCR and keeps one entry per CDR3 protein. The profile shows roughly 800,000 distinct CDR3 sequences, roughly 60% of them singletons. Ten milliliters of peripheral blood were drawn from each donor into EDTA-treated tubes. A word on this clonotype: The target antigen is unknown.

The sequence derives from a man in his thirties or forties in good health. What was sequenced was blood.

CDR3 sequence: CASRFRYLTSGNNEQFF. The CDR3 DNA reads TGTGCCAGCAGGTTTAGGTACCTGACTAGCGGCAACAATGAGCAGTTCTTC. The chain carries TRBV28 and TRBJ2-1; 9 bases are shared with TRBD2. Germline CDR1 MDHEN, CDR2 SYDVKM. The V and J ends lost 6 bases and 5 bases, in that order; junction bases with no gene match: 14. This CDR3 contains 17 residues.